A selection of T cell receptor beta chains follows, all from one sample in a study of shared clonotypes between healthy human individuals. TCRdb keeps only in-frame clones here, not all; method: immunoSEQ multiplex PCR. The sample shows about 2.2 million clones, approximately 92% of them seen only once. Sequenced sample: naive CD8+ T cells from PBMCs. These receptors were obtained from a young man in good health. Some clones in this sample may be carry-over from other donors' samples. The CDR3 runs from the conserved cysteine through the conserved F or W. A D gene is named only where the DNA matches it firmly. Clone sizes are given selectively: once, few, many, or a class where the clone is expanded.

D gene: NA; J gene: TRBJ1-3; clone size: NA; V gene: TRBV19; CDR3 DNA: TGTGCCACCCAGCCGGCCTTTCGCTCTGGAAACACCATATATTTT; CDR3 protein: CATQPAFRSGNTIYF
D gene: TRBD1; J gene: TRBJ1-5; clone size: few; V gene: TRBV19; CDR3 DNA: TGTGCCAGTAGCTACAGGGGGACTCAGCCCCAGCATTTT; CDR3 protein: CASSYRGTQPQHF
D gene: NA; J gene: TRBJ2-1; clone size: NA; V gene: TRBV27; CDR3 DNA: TGTGCCAGCAGTGGAGTTCCCTCCTACAATGAGCAGTTCTTC; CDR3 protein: CASSGVPSYNEQFF
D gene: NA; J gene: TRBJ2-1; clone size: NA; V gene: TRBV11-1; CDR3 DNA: TGTGCCAGCAGCTTAAGTAAAGAGCAGTTCTTC; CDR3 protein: CASSLSKEQFF
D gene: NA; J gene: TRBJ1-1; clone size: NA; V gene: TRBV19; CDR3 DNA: TGTGCCAGTAGTATAGCCGACGGTGAAGCTTTCTTT; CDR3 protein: CASSIADGEAFF
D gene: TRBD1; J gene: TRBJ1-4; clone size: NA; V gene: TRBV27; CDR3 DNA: TGTGCCAGCAGTTTAATCGGGAGACAGGGAACTAATGAAAAACTGTTTTTT; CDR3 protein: CASSLIGRQGTNEKLFF
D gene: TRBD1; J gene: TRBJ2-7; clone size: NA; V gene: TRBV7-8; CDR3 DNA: TGTGCCAGCAGCCCCGGGACAGGGTTTTACGAGCAGTACTTC; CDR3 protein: CASSPGTGFYEQYF
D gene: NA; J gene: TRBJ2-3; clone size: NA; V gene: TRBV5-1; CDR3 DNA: TGCGCCAGCAGCTTGGCCCGGCAGATTACTCCTAGCACAGATACGCAGTATTTT; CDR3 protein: CASSLARQITPSTDTQYF
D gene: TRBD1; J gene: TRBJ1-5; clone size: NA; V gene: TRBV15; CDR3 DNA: TGTGCCACCAGTGGAGACAGGGGAGGCAATCAGCCCCAGCATTTT; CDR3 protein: CATSGDRGGNQPQHF
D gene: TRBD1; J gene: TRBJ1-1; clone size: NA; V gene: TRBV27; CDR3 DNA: TGTGCCAGCAGTTGGGACAGGGTTGAAACCACTGAAGCTTTCTTT; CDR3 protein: CASSWDRVETTEAFF
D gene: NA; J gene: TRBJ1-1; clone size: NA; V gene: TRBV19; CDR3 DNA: TGTGCCAGTAGTGCCAGTCCTCATATGAACACTGAAGCTTTCTTT; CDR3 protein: CASSASPHMNTEAFF